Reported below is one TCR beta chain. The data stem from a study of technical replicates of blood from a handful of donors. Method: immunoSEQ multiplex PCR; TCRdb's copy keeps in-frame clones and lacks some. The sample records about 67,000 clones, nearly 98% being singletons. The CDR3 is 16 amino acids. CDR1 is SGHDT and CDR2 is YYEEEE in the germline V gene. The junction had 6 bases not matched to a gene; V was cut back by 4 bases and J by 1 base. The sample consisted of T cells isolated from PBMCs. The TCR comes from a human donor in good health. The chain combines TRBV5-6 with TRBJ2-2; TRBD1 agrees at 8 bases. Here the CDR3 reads CASSRWDRKNTGELFF. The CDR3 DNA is TGTGCCAGCAGCCGGTGGGACAGGAAGAACACCGGGGAGCTGTTTTTT.